One and the same sample provided the 26 T cell receptor beta chains below, sequenced in a study of cytomegalovirus exposure and HLA in healthy donors. The data were produced by immunoSEQ multiplex PCR, yet TCRdb's version contains in-frame clones alone and is incomplete. The sample shows approximately 160,000 clones, around 92% of them seen only once. The specimen sequenced was PBMCs. These receptors originate from a woman aged 18 to 35 in good health and CMV-seropositive.

This chain uses TRBV5-4 with TRBJ2-3; possibly TRBD2 for D (5 bases). This CDR3 comprises 14 residues. The germline gives CDR1 SGHNT, CDR2 YYREEE (reference sequence). Deletions cut 3 bases from V and 4 bases from J, with 12 bases between. CDR3 loop: CASSYRGMSDTQYF. DNA for the CDR3: TGTGCCAGCAGCTATAGAGGGATGTCAGATACGCAGTATTTT.

The CDR3 protein is CASSGGREGGYTF. The CDR3 DNA is TGTGCCAGCAGTGGGGGACGGGAGGGTGGCTACACCTTC. This chain links TRBV28 with TRBJ1-2; D perhaps matches TRBD1 (5 bases). Trimming removed 5 bases from V and 7 bases from J, with 14 bases in between. This CDR3 is 13 amino acids long. CDR1 is MDHEN, CDR2 SYDVKM, per germline.

The rearrangement links TRBV11-3 to TRBJ2-7; D might be TRBD1 (6 bases). The CDR3 totals 14 residues. Between the trimmed V and J ends, which lost 4 bases and 2 bases, there was a span of 12 bases. The germline gives CDR1 SGHNT, CDR2 YENEEA. CDR3 sequence reads: CASSSAGQTYEQYF. The CDR3 region has the DNA TGTGCCAGCAGCTCCGCCGGACAGACCTACGAGCAGTACTTC.

The genes are TRBV4-1 and TRBJ2-3; a weak D match, TRBD2 (7 bases). Trimming removed 4 bases from V and 2 bases from J, with 19 bases in between. The CDR3 extends over 17 amino acids. Germline V gene lookup returns CDR1 MGHRA and CDR2 YSYEKL. CDR3 residues: CASSLRGRETTTDTQYF. For the CDR3, the DNA is TGCGCCAGCAGCCTCCGGGGGCGGGAGACAACCACAGATACGCAGTATTTT.

The chain links TRBV7-2 to TRBJ2-1, with no clear D. The CDR3 is made up of 13 amino acids. Between the trimmed V and J ends, which lost 1 base and 8 bases, there was a span of 9 bases. Germline V lookup: CDR1 SGHTA, CDR2 FQGNSA. CDR3 amino acids: CASSLEPRDEQFF. The CDR3 DNA is TGTGCCAGCAGCTTAGAACCCCGGGATGAGCAGTTCTTC.

The rearrangement links TRBV28 to TRBJ1-2; 8 bases map to TRBD1. CDR1 and CDR2 from the germline V gene are MDHEN and SYDVKM. CDR3 length: 15 amino acids. V lost 6 bases, J lost 1 base, and 7 bases stayed unmatched. The CDR3 DNA reads as TGTGCCAGCAGCCGAGGACAGGGTAGTAACTATGGCTACACCTTC. Protein product: CASSRGQGSNYGYTF.

V and J are TRBV6-1 and TRBJ2-7; D not certain. The CDR3 sequence is 14 residues long. CDR1 and CDR2 from the germline V gene are MNHNS and SASEGT. Between the trimmed V and J ends, which lost 2 bases and 2 bases, there was a span of 10 bases. The CDR3 region is CASSELVVAYEQYF. DNA for the CDR3: TGTGCCAGCAGTGAATTAGTGGTAGCCTACGAGCAGTACTTC.

CDR3 sequence: CASKRTVSNQPQHF. The CDR3, as DNA: TGTGCCAGTAAAAGGACAGTTAGCAATCAGCCCCAGCATTTT. This chain links TRBV19 with TRBJ1-5, with D tentatively TRBD1 (6 bases). The CDR3 extends over 14 amino acids. Between the trimmed V and J ends, which lost 7 bases and 0 bases, there was a span of 10 bases. Germline V gene lookup returns CDR1 LNHDA and CDR2 SQIVND (reference sequence).

The chain has TRBV29-1 and TRBJ2-3; D may be TRBD1 (5 bases). Germline assignment: CDR1 SQVTM and CDR2 ANQGSEA. CDR3 length: 12 amino acids. Here the CDR3 DNA reads TGCACCTTCAGGGTAGTAGGAGATACGCAGTATTTT. The encoded protein is CTFRVVGDTQYF.

The chain recombines TRBV21-1 with TRBJ1-1; the table assigns TRBD1, which was not confirmed against the DNA. TRBV21-1 is listed as a pseudogene. The CDR3 is 15 residues long. CDR3 protein: CASSKTRTGNTEAFF. The DNA of the CDR3 is TGTGCCAGCAGCAAAACCCGGACAGGGAACACTGAAGCTTTCTTT.

The CDR3 bases are TGTGCCTGGGAGAAGGTAGCGGTTAATGAGCAGTTCTTC. As protein: CAWEKVAVNEQFF. The J gene is TRBJ2-1, the V gene TRBV30; D might be TRBD2 (6 bases). V was shortened by 5 bases and J by 7 bases, with 15 bases between the two germline ends. Germline CDR1 is GTSNPN and CDR2 is SVGIG (reference sequence). This CDR3 has 13 residues.

V and J are TRBV19 and TRBJ1-2, with 7 bases lining up with TRBD1. The V and J ends lost 4 bases and 5 bases, in that order; junction bases with no gene match: 7. CDR3 length: 14 amino acids. The germline gives CDR1 LNHDA, CDR2 SQIVND (reference sequence). The CDR3 DNA sequence: TGTGCCAGTAGTAGACAAGGGGGCAATTATGGCTACACCTTC. Amino acids: CASSRQGGNYGYTF.

For the CDR3, the DNA is TGTGCCACCAGCAGAGAATTGAGGGGCTCAGGGGGCAATCAGCCCCAGCATTTT. The encoded protein is CATSRELRGSGGNQPQHF. The rearrangement uses TRBV15 and TRBJ1-5; a possible D gene is TRBD1 (6 bases). Deletions cut 0 bases from V and 2 bases from J, with 17 bases between. This CDR3 has 18 residues. The germline gives CDR1 LNHNV, CDR2 YYDKDF (reference sequence).

The J gene is TRBJ1-2, the V gene TRBV10-2; D gene unclear. Germline V gene lookup returns CDR1 WSHSY and CDR2 SAAADI. Trimming cost V 3 bases and J 3 bases, with 20 bases left between them. The CDR3 runs to 17 residues. CDR3 DNA sequence: TGCGCCAGCAGTGATCGGCAGGAAGGTCGTCTTCACTATGGCTACACCTTC. It codes for CASSDRQEGRLHYGYTF.

This clone was seen once. The chain combines TRBV9 with TRBJ2-7; D may be TRBD2 (5 bases). Trimming took 4 bases from V and 6 from J, leaving 14 bases between them. Germline CDR1 reads SGDLS; CDR2 reads YYNGEE. The CDR3 runs to 13 residues. Here the CDR3 DNA reads TGTGCCAGCAGCCCCCAGGACTGGGGCGAGCAGTACTTC. Amino acids: CASSPQDWGEQYF.

This chain links TRBV27 with TRBJ1-2; 10 bases agree with TRBD1. With V trimmed by 3 bases and J by 8 bases, 12 bases remained unmatched. The CDR3 sequence is 16 residues long. CDR1 and CDR2 from the germline V gene are MNHEY and SMNVEV (reference sequence). The CDR3 sequence is CASSFLTTGTGEGYTF. The CDR3 bases are TGTGCCAGCAGTTTCCTTACCACCGGGACAGGGGAGGGCTACACCTTC.

The chain is built from TRBV9 and TRBJ2-7, with 7 bases matching TRBD1. CDR1 and CDR2 (germline): SGDLS, YYNGEE. CDR3 length equals 15 residues. The trim removed 4 bases at V and 6 bases at J, leaving 13 bases unmatched. The CDR3 coding sequence is TGTGCCAGCAGCCCACGCGGAGAGGGGGCGCGCGAGCAGTACTTC. It encodes CASSPRGEGAREQYF.

This rearrangement joins TRBV29-1 to TRBJ1-4; perhaps TRBD1 as D (6 bases). The germline gives CDR1 SQVTM, CDR2 ANQGSEA. V lost 5 bases and J 3 bases, leaving 16 bases between the germline ends. The CDR3 is 15 amino acids. The DNA for the CDR3 is TGCAGCGTTTTACAGGGAGAGGGACCTAATGAAAAACTGTTTTTT. This sequence encodes CSVLQGEGPNEKLFF.

V and J are TRBV7-8 and TRBJ1-5; perhaps TRBD1 as D (5 bases). The V gene lost 8 bases and the J gene lost 0 bases, with 20 bases spanning the gap. The V gene's germline CDR1 is SGHVS and CDR2 FQNEAQ. The CDR3 is made up of 17 amino acids. This CDR3 is CASVISGGFVSNQPQHF. CDR3 DNA: TGTGCCAGCGTTATTTCGGGGGGGTTCGTTAGCAATCAGCCCCAGCATTTT. Drawing the rest from reference TRBV7-8 and TRBJ1-5, the complete variable domain is GAGVSQSPRYKVAKRGQDVALRCDPISGHVSLFWYQQALGQGPEFLTYFQNEAQLDKSGLPSDRFFAERPEGSVSTLKIQRTQQEDSAVYLCASVISGGFVSNQPQHFGDGTRLSIL.

The chain combines TRBV29-1 with TRBJ2-1; 7 bases match TRBD2. CDR1 SQVTM and CDR2 ANQGSEA come from the germline V gene. The CDR3 has 13 residues. V was pared by 4 bases and J by 6 bases, with 6 bases of the junction left unmatched. Here the CDR3 reads CSVGLAAVNEQFF. Here the CDR3 DNA reads TGCAGCGTTGGGCTAGCGGCCGTCAATGAGCAGTTCTTC.

V usage is TRBV30 and J usage is TRBJ2-7; 10 nucleotides agree with TRBD1. J gave up 2 bases and V 3 bases, and 4 bases lay outside the gene matches. Germline assignment: CDR1 GTSNPN and CDR2 SVGIG (reference sequence). The CDR3 sequence is 14 residues long. This chain's CDR3 is CAWRETGGTYEQYF. CDR3 nucleotide sequence: TGTGCCTGGAGGGAGACAGGGGGCACCTACGAGCAGTACTTC.

The J gene is TRBJ2-3, the V gene TRBV27; tentative D call: TRBD1 (6 bases). The germline V and J ends were trimmed by 6 bases and 2 bases, with 24 bases remaining between them. Germline lookup yields CDR1 MNHEY and CDR2 SMNVEV (reference sequence). This CDR3 comprises 18 residues. The DNA for the CDR3 is TGTGCCAGCAGACCAGCGGACAGTGCCTCTATTCACACAGATACGCAGTATTTT. Translating gives CASRPADSASIHTDTQYF.

The gene calls are TRBV5-6 and TRBJ2-5, with a weak D call TRBD2 (6 bases). The V and J ends lost 4 bases and 3 bases respectively, with 10 bases between them. The CDR3 is made up of 13 amino acids. Germline CDR1 SGHDT, CDR2 YYEEEE. The CDR3 region is CASSVGGKETQYF. The CDR3 bases are TGTGCCAGCAGCGTTGGGGGGAAAGAGACCCAGTACTTC.

This clone appeared a few times. This rearrangement joins TRBV7-6 to TRBJ2-3, with D possibly being TRBD2 (6 bases). CDR1 SGHVS and CDR2 FNYEAQ come from the germline V gene. The ends were cut back, 3 bases at V and 2 bases at J, with 15 bases in the middle. The CDR3 runs 16 residues. The CDR3: CASSFQMAGPTDTQYF. The CDR3 DNA reads as TGTGCCAGCAGCTTTCAAATGGCGGGGCCCACAGATACGCAGTATTTT.

The J gene is TRBJ1-3, the V gene TRBV5-1; D perhaps matches TRBD1 (5 bases). Germline V lookup: CDR1 SGHRS, CDR2 YFSETQ. Trimming took off 7 bases at V and 0 bases at J, with 14 bases between the two ends. CDR3 length: 15 residues. The CDR3 loop reads CASAEMTVSGNTIYF. Here the CDR3 DNA reads TGCGCCAGCGCCGAAATGACAGTCTCTGGAAACACCATATATTTT.

This clone has a single count. The chain joins TRBV5-1 to TRBJ2-3, with a weak D call TRBD1 (5 bases). Germline lookup yields CDR1 SGHRS and CDR2 YFSETQ. The V gene lost 0 bases and the J gene lost 4 bases, with 15 bases spanning the gap. The CDR3 has 16 amino acids. Here the CDR3 reads CASSLEQAARADTQYF. The CDR3 nucleotides read TGCGCCAGCAGCTTGGAACAGGCAGCAAGGGCAGATACGCAGTATTTT.